These 24 T cell receptor beta chains were all obtained from the same sample, sequenced in a study of shared clonotypes between healthy human individuals. Naive-designated CD8 cells lacked CD45RO, were positively enriched for CCR7, and omitted terminally differentiated effector memory CD45RA+ cells. Data came from immunoSEQ multiplex PCR; TCRdb stores just in-frame clones and leaves some out. This table holds hundreds of thousands of clones, roughly 94% found once. The sample taken for sequencing was naive CD8+ T cells sorted from blood. The source of these receptors is a young man in good health.

Details on this clone: Additional DNA sequences in this sample encode the identical CDR3. The chain is built from TRBV27 and TRBJ2-5, with 11 bases identical to TRBD2. Germline V gene sequence: CDR1 MNHEY, CDR2 SMNVEV (reference sequence). The CDR3 runs to 14 residues. V dropped 4 bases and J dropped 4; count of bases not matched to a gene: 2. CDR3 in DNA: TGTGCCAGCAGTTCCGGACTAGCGGGAGAGACCCAGTACTTC. This translates into CASSSGLAGETQYF.

This clone was counted a single time. The chain is built from TRBV5-1 and TRBJ1-5; D not resolved. The CDR3 has 15 amino acids. CDR1 and CDR2 from the germline V gene are SGHRS and YFSETQ. The V end was cut by 0 bases, the J end by 0 bases, with 7 bases between. The CDR3 nucleotides read TGCGCCAGCAGCTTGGGGTGGAGTAGCAATCAGCCCCAGCATTTT. This codes for CASSLGWSSNQPQHF.

This chain joins TRBV5-6 and TRBJ2-7, with a possible D match to TRBD1 (6 bases). This CDR3 comprises 14 residues. Per germline, CDR1 SGHDT and CDR2 YYEEEE. V dropped 4 bases and J dropped 0 bases, with 11 bases sitting between them. CDR3: CASSITGSSYEQYF. CDR3 DNA sequence: TGTGCCAGCAGCATAACAGGGAGCTCCTACGAGCAGTACTTC.

This chain uses TRBV9 with TRBJ2-2; 14 nucleotides match TRBD2. V gave up 3 bases and J gave up 3 bases; unmatched junction bases: 10. CDR1 is SGDLS and CDR2 is YYNGEE in the germline V gene. The CDR3 sequence is 19 residues long. The CDR3 reads CASSAQPGLAGADTGELFF. The CDR3 bases are TGTGCCAGCAGCGCGCAACCGGGACTAGCGGGAGCTGACACCGGGGAGCTGTTTTTT.

V usage is TRBV18 and J usage is TRBJ2-7, with 8 bases that match TRBD1. CDR1 KGHSH and CDR2 LQKENI come from the germline V gene. The CDR3 consists of 15 residues. J was trimmed by 2 bases and V by 0 bases; bases with no gene match: 3. This CDR3 reads CASSPPGQGAYEQYF. As DNA, the CDR3 is TGTGCCAGCTCACCACCCGGACAGGGAGCCTACGAGCAGTACTTC.

The CDR3 region has the DNA TGTGCCAGCGGTTGGCGGAGAAAGGAGGGAGTGGAGCAGTTCTTC. Its protein product is CASGWRRKEGVEQFF. This sequence joins TRBV28 and TRBJ2-1; possible D gene TRBD2, 6 bases. This CDR3 is built from 15 residues. Trimming cost V 8 bases and J 10 bases, with 24 bases left between them. The V gene's germline CDR1 is MDHEN and CDR2 SYDVKM.

The J gene is TRBJ1-4, the V gene TRBV7-8; no reliable D call. Trimming removed 5 bases from V and 14 bases from J, with 15 bases in between. Germline V lookup: CDR1 SGHVS, CDR2 FQNEAQ. This CDR3 comprises 12 residues. DNA of the CDR3: TGTGCCAGCAGCCCACCGGCGTTAAACCTGTTTTTT. Amino acids: CASSPPALNLFF.

The V and J genes are TRBV7-6 and TRBJ2-5; 13 bases fit TRBD2. Germline lookup yields CDR1 SGHVS and CDR2 FNYEAQ. V gave up 1 base and J gave up 5 bases; unmatched junction bases: 7. The CDR3 runs 17 residues. Here the CDR3 DNA reads TGTGCCAGCAGCTTAGTGACGGGACTAGCGGGAATCGAGACCCAGTACTTC. Protein sequence: CASSLVTGLAGIETQYF.

The gene calls are TRBV6-1 and TRBJ2-1; D uncertain. This CDR3 spans 12 amino acids. The V gene's germline CDR1 is MNHNS and CDR2 SASEGT. Trimming pared 7 bases from V and 6 bases from J, leaving 10 bases between. The CDR3 here is CASTAALNEQFF. CDR3 sequence (DNA): TGTGCCAGCACAGCAGCCCTCAATGAGCAGTTCTTC.

The chain uses TRBV29-1 and TRBJ2-4, with D possibly matching TRBD2 (6 bases). Between the trimmed V and J ends, which lost 4 bases and 6 bases, there was a span of 7 bases. The CDR3 consists of 11 residues. Germline V gives CDR1 SQVTM, CDR2 ANQGSEA. Here the CDR3 DNA reads TGCAGCGTTGTAGCGGCAAACATTCAGTACTTC. Amino acids: CSVVAANIQYF.

Comments on this clone: Other DNA variants within this sample encode the same CDR3. J is TRBJ2-3 and V is TRBV27, with D unclear. The germline V gene encodes CDR1 MNHEY and CDR2 SMNVEV (reference sequence). V gave up 3 bases and J gave up 6 bases, with 7 bases separating them. This CDR3 has 12 amino acids. The CDR3 spells CASSFPGDTQYF. The CDR3, as DNA: TGTGCCAGCAGTTTCCCAGGTGATACGCAGTATTTT.

The rearrangement uses TRBV27 and TRBJ2-1; TRBD2 might be the D (6 bases). The CDR3 extends over 17 amino acids. Germline CDR1 reads MNHEY; CDR2 reads SMNVEV (reference sequence). V shed 10 bases and J shed 1 base, with 23 bases lying between them. The CDR3 bases are TGTGCCACCGGAACGAGCGGGTACTCCTCATCCTACAATGAGCAGTTCTTC. Its protein product is CATGTSGYSSSYNEQFF.

V and J are TRBV27 and TRBJ2-7, with 12 bases fitting TRBD1. From germline, CDR1 is MNHEY and CDR2 SMNVEV (reference sequence). V dropped 5 bases and J dropped 6; count of bases not matched to a gene: 8. The CDR3 has 15 amino acids. CDR3 amino acids: CASSPTGTGGIEQYF. CDR3 DNA: TGTGCCAGCAGTCCCACCGGGACAGGGGGCATCGAGCAGTACTTC.

This sequence joins TRBV2 and TRBJ2-1; no clear D. Per germline, CDR1 SNHLY and CDR2 FYNNEI. This CDR3 has 13 amino acids. The V gene lost 3 bases and the J gene lost 3 bases, with 6 bases spanning the gap. CDR3 loop: CASSDQLYNEQFF. The CDR3 DNA reads TGTGCCAGCAGTGACCAGCTCTACAATGAGCAGTTCTTC.

This chain uses TRBV27 with TRBJ2-1; 11 nucleotides align to TRBD1. Germline CDR1 MNHEY, CDR2 SMNVEV (reference sequence). This CDR3 is 14 amino acids long. V lost 6 bases, J lost 8 bases, and 6 bases stayed unmatched. CDR3 protein: CASSLRDRGYEQFF. CDR3 DNA: TGTGCCAGCAGCCTCCGGGACAGGGGGTATGAGCAGTTCTTC.

The chain links TRBV5-8 to TRBJ2-1, with 8 bases aligning to TRBD2. The V gene end was trimmed by 1 base and the J gene end by 4 bases; junction bases not matched to a gene: 4. CDR1 and CDR2 from the germline V gene are SGHTS and YDEGEE. This CDR3 is built from 15 residues. The CDR3 DNA follows: TGTGCCAGCAGCTTGATAGGCGGGGGGTACAATGAGCAGTTCTTC. It codes for CASSLIGGGYNEQFF.

As for this clone: The sample has other DNA sequences that encode this CDR3 too. V is TRBV29-1 and J is TRBJ2-7; 11 positions agree with TRBD1. The CDR3 length is 13 residues. In germline, CDR1 is SQVTM, CDR2 ANQGSEA. The V segment lost 4 bases and the J segment 2 bases; nucleotides outside the gene matches: 1. In nucleotides, the CDR3 is TGCAGCGTTGGGGGACAGGGGGCCTACGAGCAGTACTTC. This translates into CSVGGQGAYEQYF.

The chain combines TRBV4-3 with TRBJ2-7; the D gene could be TRBD1 or TRBD2 (5 bases each). The CDR3 spans 14 residues. CDR1 is LGHNA and CDR2 is YSLEER in the germline V gene. V shed 0 bases and J shed 5 bases, with 11 bases lying between them. CDR3 nucleotides: TGCGCCAGCAGCCAAGATGGGGCGCGGGACGAGCAGTACTTC. Encoded protein: CASSQDGARDEQYF.

J is TRBJ2-1 and V is TRBV6-6, with 10 bases identical to TRBD2. The length of the CDR3 is 13 residues. From germline, CDR1 is MNHNY and CDR2 SVGAGI (reference sequence). Trimming at V came to 8 bases and at J to 8 bases, leaving 6 bases not matched to a gene. CDR3 bases: TGTGCCAGCGCCCTAGCGGGAGCGGATGAGCAGTTCTTC. This codes for CASALAGADEQFF.

This rearrangement joins TRBV14 to TRBJ2-1; TRBD2 matches 16 bases. CDR1 and CDR2 (germline): SGHDN, FVKESK. Trimming removed 4 bases from V and 7 bases from J; junction bases left unmatched: 10. The CDR3 is 18 residues long. The CDR3 protein is CASSLGGLAGGQDNEQFF. Written as DNA, the CDR3 is TGTGCCAGCAGCCTCGGGGGACTAGCGGGAGGGCAGGATAATGAGCAGTTCTTC.

The chain has TRBV29-1 and TRBJ1-1; D ambiguous. V was cut by 3 bases and J by 1 base, with 6 bases left in between. The CDR3 is 12 residues long. Germline V lookup: CDR1 SQVTM, CDR2 ANQGSEA. Written as DNA, the CDR3 is TGCAGCGTTGAGGGCCCGAACACTGAAGCTTTCTTT. It is translated as CSVEGPNTEAFF.

The CDR3: CASSPRGYNEQFF. In DNA, the CDR3 is TGTGCCAGCAGTCCCAGGGGATACAATGAGCAGTTCTTC. This chain uses TRBV28 with TRBJ2-1, with TRBD1 as a possible D gene (6 bases). The germline V gene encodes CDR1 MDHEN and CDR2 SYDVKM. There are 13 residues in the CDR3. The germline V and J ends were trimmed by 5 bases and 4 bases, with 9 bases remaining between them. The full variable domain, in which reference TRBV28 and TRBJ2-1 provide the parts outside the CDR3, is DVKVTQSSRYLVKRTGEKVFLECVQDMDHENMFWYRQDPGLGLRLIYFSYDVKMKEKGDIPEGYSVSREKKERFSLILESASTNQTSMYLCASSPRGYNEQFFGPGTRLTVL.

The CDR3 bases are TGTGCCAGCAGCGTCTGGGGGAGGACTACTAACTATGGCTACACCTTC. Its translation: CASSVWGRTTNYGYTF. V gene TRBV5-4 combines with J gene TRBJ1-2; possible D gene TRBD1, 5 bases. The CDR3 spans 16 residues. With 4 bases removed from V and 0 bases from J, the gap between germline ends came to 16 bases. Germline V gene sequence: CDR1 SGHNT, CDR2 YYREEE (reference sequence).

The count of this clone is one. The J gene is TRBJ2-3, the V gene TRBV11-2; 9 bases line up with TRBD2. The V gene end was trimmed by 0 bases and the J gene end by 5 bases; junction bases not matched to a gene: 6. CDR1 is SGHAT, CDR2 FQNNGV, per germline. The CDR3 is 16 residues long. CDR3 bases: TGTGCCAGCAGCTTAGAGTTAGCGGGAGTGGTAGATACGCAGTATTTT. It is translated as CASSLELAGVVDTQYF.